The sequence of this T cell receptor beta chain was determined in a study of blood T cell repertoires in COVID-19. The CDR3 consists of 14 residues. Germline V CDR1 and CDR2: LGHDT, YNNKEL (reference sequence). The J segment lost 7 bases and the V segment lost 4 bases, leaving 6 bases of the junction unmatched. Sequencing was performed with immunoSEQ multiplex PCR; in TCRdb, only in-frame clones are kept and a portion is missing. This sample has 140,000 or so clones, with roughly 90% found just once. The chain carries TRBV3-1 (or the pseudogene TRBV3-2) and TRBJ1-4; 7 bases fit TRBD1. The sequenced material came from peripheral blood. The clonotype comes from a human donor with COVID-19, enrolled during active disease. The donor label of this sample is uncertain. The CDR3 protein is CASSPGQEGEKLFF. Here the CDR3 DNA reads TGTGCCAGCAGCCCTGGACAGGAAGGTGAAAAACTGTTTTTT.